The entry that follows covers one TCR beta chain sequence. Its antigen has not been determined. No base quality information exists; no much larger clone differs at one position. The CDR3 sequence holds 15 residues, the cysteine and phenylalanine included. Only CDR3 DNA is held: 45 bases, read in frame from base 1. The germline V gene provides CDR1 MDHEN and CDR2 SYDVKM. V loses 3 bases, J loses 5 bases, and the germline ends lie 16 bases apart. The immunoSEQ Assay, a bias-controlled multiplex PCR, was used to amplify TCRbeta CDR3 regions from genomic DNA. The study's own analysis went as follows. The number of nucleated cells in each sample was estimated from the amplification of reference gene primers within the assay. To quantify the absolute abundance of each unique TCRbeta CDR3 rearrangement, sequence reads were collapsed and filtered. Productive Simpson clonality was computed per sample as the square root of Simpson's diversity index over productive rearrangements. TCRdb provides this immuneACCESS table in a form limited to in-frame rearrangements. Some clones are lacking; in checked studies, under half of them reflect an unresolved V gene, and why the rest are absent is not known. V, J and clone size are taken as reported in that table, and D and trimming were inferred from the DNA itself. The sample profile shows hundreds of thousands of clones; more than 70% of them were found once. Roughly 6.3% of the sample belongs to the ten largest clones.

This entry is derived from a study of blood T cell repertoires in COVID-19 (dated by TCRdb to the early 2020s). A note on the overall study: Samples from collaborators originated in the United States, Italy and Spain and spanned both the acute and convalescent phases of COVID-19. The prospective study material was composed of cDNA or gDNA derived from T cells, B-cell-depleted T cells, or PBMCs. Deeply sampled blood TCRbeta repertoires from subjects exposed to, actively infected with, or recovered from COVID-19 were included in the dataset. The repertoires were released in a freely available public database meant as a resource for research on the immune response to SARS-CoV-2. Samples were obtained from the ongoing ImmuneRACE study (first 160 participants) and from over a thousand subjects provided by 6 global collaborators. Nearly every sample came with metadata listing a de-identified subject ID, COVID-19 status, age in years and sex. Where HLA class I and class II types were available, the types were taken from metadata supplied by the sample provider, not from assay-based typing.

Study-level results and caveats: How much clinical and demographic metadata was included differed by source and by participant, and the metadata was provided uncurated.

One collaborating source in Seattle enrolled patients while the patients were actively infected and followed the patients over time throughout the course of disease. Whole blood was collected in K2EDTA tubes by collaborating institutions according to the institutions' own protocols. For TCRbeta analysis, collaborators shipped samples as frozen whole blood, isolated PBMCs, or DNA extracted from either of those sample types. The sequence was collected from a woman aged 25 to 39 with COVID-19, enrolled during active disease. The rearrangement combines TRBV28 with TRBJ1-2, with a weak D call of TRBD1 (6 bases match). Sequenced input: peripheral blood. At the DNA level, the sequence is TGTGCCAGCAGTTTTCGGTTGTGGGGGCTGTATGGCTACACCTTC. Its amino acids are CASSFRLWGLYGYTF.